What follows are 10 T cell receptor beta chains derived from one specimen sequenced in a study of blood T cell repertoires in COVID-19. The data were produced by immunoSEQ multiplex PCR, yet TCRdb's version contains in-frame clones alone and is incomplete. Of around 190,000 clones in the sample, about 81% were seen once. The specimen sequenced was PBMCs or T cells enriched from blood (not recorded which). The origin of the receptors is a man in his forties who had recovered from COVID-19.

This sequence joins TRBV18 and TRBJ1-2; 7 bases agree with TRBD1. The CDR3 totals 13 residues. Per germline, CDR1 KGHSH and CDR2 LQKENI. V was pared by 5 bases and J by 4 bases, with 4 bases of the junction left unmatched. CDR3 protein: CASSSGQSYGYTF. The CDR3 DNA sequence: TGTGCCAGCTCATCGGGACAGAGCTATGGCTACACCTTC.

This clone was detected once. This chain joins TRBV5-1 and TRBJ2-3; D is possibly TRBD1 (6 bases). Germline CDR1 reads SGHRS; CDR2 reads YFSETQ. V was pared by 2 bases and J by 2 bases, with 9 bases between. CDR3 length: 14 residues. The CDR3 loop reads CASSLRGNTDTQYF. For the CDR3, the DNA is TGCGCCAGCAGCTTAAGGGGGAACACAGATACGCAGTATTTT.

The chain couples TRBV4-1 to TRBJ1-6; a possible D gene is TRBD1 (6 bases). The V end lost 0 bases, the J end lost 7 bases, and 10 bases lay between the germline ends. Germline CDR1 reads MGHRA; CDR2 reads YSYEKL. The CDR3 length is 15 residues. The CDR3 reads CASSQDSRGNSPLHF. The CDR3 region has the DNA TGCGCCAGCAGCCAAGACTCCAGGGGAAATTCACCCCTCCACTTT.

The sample holds one count of this clone. The chain recombines TRBV30 with TRBJ2-1; 12 nucleotides align to TRBD1. This CDR3 has 17 residues. Germline V gene sequence: CDR1 GTSNPN, CDR2 SVGIG (reference sequence). Trimming cost V 1 base and J 6 bases; bases outside gene matches: 10. CDR3 coding DNA: TGTGCCTGGAGTGCCGGGACAGGGGGCATATCTCGCAATGAGCAGTTCTTC. Amino acids: CAWSAGTGGISRNEQFF.

The chain has TRBV9 and TRBJ2-2; TRBD2 aligns across 9 bases. V gave up 3 bases and J gave up 1 base; unmatched junction bases: 7. The CDR3 sequence is 17 residues long. CDR1 is SGDLS and CDR2 is YYNGEE in the germline V gene. Here the CDR3 DNA reads TGTGCCAGCAGCGGCCTTACTAGCGGGTTGAACACCGGGGAGCTGTTTTTT. It encodes CASSGLTSGLNTGELFF.

This chain joins TRBV6-5 and TRBJ2-7, with TRBD1 matching over 7 bases. The J segment lost 2 bases and the V segment lost 2 bases, leaving 3 bases of the junction unmatched. Germline CDR1 MNHEY, CDR2 SVGAGI. The CDR3 loop spans 14 amino acids. CDR3: CASSYSTGAYEQYF. As DNA, the CDR3 is TGTGCCAGCAGTTACAGCACAGGGGCCTACGAGCAGTACTTC.

The J gene is TRBJ1-1, the V gene TRBV5-1; 10 positions agree with TRBD1. The germline CDR1 and CDR2 sequences are SGHRS and YFSETQ. The trim removed 4 bases at V and 5 bases at J, leaving 5 bases unmatched. This CDR3 has 14 residues. The CDR3 coding sequence is TGCGCCAGCAGCCGCGGACAGGGGGGGACTGAAGCTTTCTTT. Translation gives CASSRGQGGTEAFF.

The chain recombines TRBV19 with TRBJ2-7; a weak D match, TRBD1 (5 bases). V dropped 3 bases and J dropped 3 bases, with 12 bases sitting between them. CDR3 length equals 14 residues. Looked up from germline, CDR1 is LNHDA and CDR2 is SQIVND (reference sequence). This chain's CDR3 is CASSIGVGDYEQYF. The CDR3 coding sequence is TGTGCCAGTAGTATTGGGGTAGGGGACTACGAGCAGTACTTC.

V gene TRBV6-5 combines with J gene TRBJ1-2, with a weak D call TRBD1 (5 bases). The V end lost 4 bases, the J end lost 7 bases, and 13 bases lay between the germline ends. Per germline, CDR1 MNHEY and CDR2 SVGAGI. CDR3 length equals 13 residues. This CDR3 is CASSSNQGLGYTF. CDR3 DNA sequence: TGTGCCAGCAGTTCAAATCAGGGCCTTGGCTACACCTTC.

The chain carries TRBV11-2 and TRBJ2-3, with TRBD1 identical over 7 bases. The V segment lost 2 bases and the J segment 4 bases; nucleotides outside the gene matches: 3. Per germline, CDR1 SGHAT and CDR2 FQNNGV. The length of the CDR3 is 14 residues. CDR3 residues: CASSLRQGPDTQYF. CDR3 bases: TGTGCCAGCAGCTTAAGACAGGGTCCAGATACGCAGTATTTT.